This entry lists 23 T cell receptor beta chains sequenced from one sample in a study of Graves' ophthalmopathy and Graves' hyperthyroidism (dated by TCRdb to between 2017 and 2018). Sequencing used an Illumina HiSeq 2000. TCR beta CDR3 regions were amplified from RNA transcripts for repertoire sequencing. The first round was an RT-PCR using HTBI primers with the Qiagen OneStep RT-PCR kit, and this first round was followed by a second-round multiplex PCR, then size selection and purification. Through fastp at Q25 and MiXCR, TCRdb rebuilt clones from the public reads, retaining in-frame beta chains. Rows are combined by CDR3 protein, so each entry shows the most common genes and DNA. This sample lists 200,000 to 300,000 distinct CDR3 sequences; 45% were detected once. The leading ten clones occupy around 43% of the sample. The specimen was peripheral blood. These TCRs come from an adult man with Graves' ophthalmopathy.

About this clonotype itself: A read error may be the cause here, since a much bigger clone is one base away. The chain links TRBV7-9 to TRBJ2-5; no clear D gene. The end of the DNA aligns better with TRBJ2-1, so the J call may be wrong. The CDR3 contains 13 residues. The germline V gene encodes CDR1 SEHNR and CDR2 FQNEAQ (reference sequence). The CDR3 reads CASSFPGSGEQFF. For the CDR3, the DNA is TGTGCCAGCAGTTTTCCAGGATCGGGCGAGCAGTTCTTC.

This clonotype was detected a few times. V is TRBV24-1 and J is TRBJ1-6; weak D call: TRBD1 (6 bases). CDR3 size: 16 residues. Germline V lookup: CDR1 KGHDR, CDR2 SFDVKD. V lost 4 bases to trimming and J lost 12 bases, with 21 bases between them. This CDR3 is CATSDLTPTGSEPLHF. The CDR3 region has the DNA TGTGCCACCAGTGACCTCACCCCGACAGGAAGCGAACCCCTCCACTTT.

This clonotype appeared many times. This sequence joins TRBV20-1 and TRBJ1-5, with D unresolved. The CDR3 is made up of 14 amino acids. The germline V and J ends were trimmed by 1 base and 0 bases, with 7 bases remaining between them. Germline V gene sequence: CDR1 DFQATT, CDR2 SNEGSKA (reference sequence). Here the CDR3 reads CSARGRTSNQPQHF. The CDR3 coding sequence is TGCAGTGCTAGAGGCAGGACTAGCAATCAGCCCCAGCATTTT.

There are a few counts of this clonotype. CDR3 sequence: CASSLGADTQYF. Written as DNA, the CDR3 is TGTGCCAGCAGCTTAGGGGCAGATACGCAGTATTTT. This rearrangement joins TRBV7-2 to TRBJ2-3; unclear D gene. The germline V gene has CDR1 SGHTA and CDR2 FQGNSA. Deletions cut 1 base from V and 4 bases from J, with 3 bases between. CDR3 length equals 12 residues.

The chain recombines TRBV12-3 or TRBV12-4 with TRBJ1-1; a weak D match, TRBD1 (6 bases). CDR3 length: 13 residues. V was cut by 6 bases and J by 5 bases, with 13 bases left in between. CDR3 sequence (DNA): TGTGCCAGCAGCCAGACAGGCGGAACTGAAGCTTTCTTT. As protein: CASSQTGGTEAFF.

Concerning this clonotype: At one end, the junction sequence differs from germline, possibly due to a read error. The rearrangement joins TRBV12-3 or TRBV12-4 to TRBJ2-7; D is undetermined. The CDR3 has 12 residues. The chain's CDR3 is CASSLGTYEQHF. CDR3 nucleotide sequence: TGTGCCAGCAGTCTCGGAACCTACGAGCAGCACTTC.

The chain is built from TRBV5-1 and TRBJ1-1; D is perhaps TRBD1 (5 bases). Deletions cut 3 bases from V and 5 bases from J, with 8 bases between. Germline CDR1 and CDR2: SGHRS and YFSETQ. This CDR3 region has 12 residues. The chain's CDR3 is CASSYGHTEAFF. CDR3 coding DNA: TGCGCCAGCAGCTACGGACATACTGAAGCTTTCTTT.

This clonotype was picked up a small number of times. V is TRBV2 and J is TRBJ2-5; possibly TRBD1 for D (6 bases). Trimming took off 0 bases at V and 1 base at J, with 18 bases between the two ends. The germline V gene has CDR1 SNHLY and CDR2 FYNNEI. The CDR3 extends over 18 amino acids. CDR3 in amino acids: CASSEALQGRPGQETQYF. The CDR3, as DNA: TGTGCCAGCAGTGAAGCGCTTCAGGGGCGCCCTGGCCAAGAGACCCAGTACTTC.

This chain joins TRBV2 and TRBJ2-2; possibly TRBD1 for D (7 bases). Deletions cut 8 bases from V and 6 bases from J, with 19 bases between. This CDR3 contains 15 residues. Per germline, CDR1 SNHLY and CDR2 FYNNEI. In DNA, the CDR3 is TGTGCCAGCTGCCCAGGGGGACAGCGGGCCGGGGAGCTGTTTTTT. It yields the protein CASCPGGQRAGELFF.

CDR3 loop: CASSPVVRTEAFF. CDR3 in DNA: TGTGCCAGCAGCCCCGTCGTTCGAACTGAAGCTTTCTTT. This rearrangement joins TRBV12-3 or TRBV12-4 to TRBJ1-1; D remains ambiguous. CDR3 length: 13 amino acids. V was clipped by 6 bases and J by 5 bases, with 13 bases between them.

The chain uses TRBV9 and TRBJ1-2; tentatively, D is TRBD1 (6 bases). This CDR3 has 15 residues. Germline CDR1 is SGDLS and CDR2 is YYNGEE. V was clipped by 0 bases and J by 3 bases, with 12 bases between them. For the CDR3, the DNA is TGTGCCAGCAGCGTAGTAGGCAGGGGAGACTATGGCTACACCTTC. Protein sequence: CASSVVGRGDYGYTF.

This clonotype occurred a few times. The V and J genes are TRBV5-1 and TRBJ1-2; weak D call: TRBD1 (6 bases). Germline CDR1 SGHRS, CDR2 YFSETQ. The length of the CDR3 is 13 residues. V was pared by 7 bases and J by 1 base, with 11 bases between. The CDR3 bases are TGCGCCAGCGGGACAAGGAATAACTATGGCTACACCTTC. The encoded protein is CASGTRNNYGYTF.

This clonotype was observed at least ten times. This sequence joins TRBV2 and TRBJ1-2; weak D call: TRBD1 (6 bases). CDR3 size: 13 residues. V lost 6 bases and J 4 bases, leaving 12 bases between the germline ends. CDR1 is SNHLY, CDR2 FYNNEI, per germline. The CDR3 spells CASRARGTYGYTF. DNA for the CDR3: TGTGCCAGCAGGGCAAGGGGGACCTATGGCTACACCTTC.

This clonotype occurred once. The CDR3 DNA is TGCAGTGCTAGTAATACAGGAGGCTACACCTTC. Protein product: CSASNTGGYTF. The chain uses TRBV20-1 and TRBJ1-2; maybe TRBD1 (5 bases). This CDR3 region has 11 residues. The ends were cut back, 3 bases at V and 8 bases at J, with 10 bases in the middle. Looked up from germline, CDR1 is DFQATT and CDR2 is SNEGSKA (reference sequence).

This clonotype was seen a few times. The chain links TRBV12-3 or TRBV12-4 to TRBJ2-7; no reliable D call. CDR3 length: 13 residues. Trimming took 5 bases from V and 0 from J, leaving 8 bases between them. The CDR3 coding sequence is TGTGCCAGCAGTGACCGGATCTCCTACGAGCAGTACTTC. Amino acid sequence: CASSDRISYEQYF.

This clonotype has just a few counts. The chain links TRBV29-1 to TRBJ1-5, with D tentatively TRBD1 (6 bases). The CDR3 has 12 amino acids. V lost 6 bases and J 6 bases, leaving 12 bases between the germline ends. In germline, CDR1 is SQVTM, CDR2 ANQGSEA. The CDR3 sequence: CSVLSQGQPQHF. The CDR3 DNA sequence: TGCAGCGTCCTGTCACAGGGTCAGCCCCAGCATTTT. The full variable domain, with the rest looked up from reference TRBV29-1 and TRBJ1-5, is SAVISQKPSRDICQRGTSLTIQCQVDSQVTMMFWYRQQPGQSLTLIATANQGSEATYESGFVIDKFPISRPNLTFSTLTVSNMSPEDSSIYLCSVLSQGQPQHFGDGTRLSIL.

V usage is TRBV12-3 or TRBV12-4 and J usage is TRBJ2-5; D assignment may be TRBD1 or TRBD2 (5 bases each). V lost 2 bases and J lost 5, with 18 bases in between. CDR3 length equals 16 residues. This CDR3 reads CASSLQGAGPRETQYF. CDR3 nucleotides: TGTGCCAGCAGTTTACAGGGAGCAGGGCCCCGGGAGACCCAGTACTTC.

This chain uses TRBV19 with TRBJ2-7; D is unresolved. Germline CDR1 is LNHDA and CDR2 is SQIVND (reference sequence). This CDR3 is built from 16 residues. V dropped 4 bases and J dropped 2 bases, with 18 bases sitting between them. The DNA of the CDR3 is TGTGCCAGTAGTAACCGCCGGGCCGCGAAAGCCTACGAGCAGTACTTC. Amino acid sequence: CASSNRRAAKAYEQYF.

The chain uses TRBV12-3 or TRBV12-4 and TRBJ2-5, with unresolved D. CDR3 length: 13 amino acids. The V and J ends lost 6 bases and 5 bases respectively, with 13 bases between them. The CDR3 region has the DNA TGTGCCAGCAGCCCCCCTGTATACGAGACCCAGTACTTC. Amino acids: CASSPPVYETQYF.

The chain couples TRBV7-9 to TRBJ2-5; D possibly matches TRBD1 or TRBD2 (6 bases each). The V end was cut by 1 base, the J end by 3 bases, with 12 bases between. The germline V gene has CDR1 SEHNR and CDR2 FQNEAQ (reference sequence). CDR3 length: 15 amino acids. CDR3 coding DNA: TGTGCCAGCAGCTTAGGGGTGGGGGGCAAAGAGACCCAGTACTTC. Encoded protein: CASSLGVGGKETQYF.

This clonotype has a handful of counts. The J gene is TRBJ1-2, the V gene TRBV10-3; perhaps TRBD1 as D (6 bases). This CDR3 has 14 residues. Germline CDR1 reads ENHRY; CDR2 reads SYGVKD. V dropped 10 bases and J dropped 6 bases, with 21 bases sitting between them. The CDR3 protein is CASKWGGGADGYTF. For the CDR3, the DNA is TGTGCCAGCAAATGGGGAGGGGGAGCTGATGGCTACACCTTC.

V is TRBV7-6 and J is TRBJ1-2; 8 nucleotides align to TRBD1. V trimming: 0 bases; J trimming: 2 bases; junction bases outside the gene matches: 2. Germline CDR1 and CDR2: SGHVS and FNYEAQ. The CDR3 has 15 residues. The DNA of the CDR3 is TGTGCCAGCAGCTTAGCCTCAGGGGGCAACTATGGCTACACCTTC. Translated, it gives CASSLASGGNYGYTF.

This clonotype was counted once. This CDR3 is CASSVGNGGGEAFF. The CDR3 region has the DNA TGTGCCAGCAGTGTGGGCAACGGAGGGGGTGAAGCTTTCTTT. The rearrangement joins TRBV9 to TRBJ1-1, with a weak D call TRBD1 (6 bases). Germline V gene data show CDR1 as SGDLS and CDR2 as YYNGEE. Between the trimmed V and J ends, which lost 5 bases and 7 bases, there was a span of 18 bases. The CDR3 spans 14 residues.